A single sample is the source of the 21 T cell receptor beta chains below, sequenced in a study of human T cells and chemical hapten exposure. TCRdb recomputed calls from the RACE reads with MiXCR, one row per CDR3 protein. The sample consists of around 99,000 distinct CDR3 sequences, 9.2% of them appearing once. The time point denotes: patch test 2, 6 weeks after DPC sensitization. Regarding treatment: therapeutic diphenylcyclopropenone sensitization with weekly scalp DPC. Here the sequenced sample was whole blood, taken in connection with sensitization to the hapten diphenylcyclopropenone (DPC). These receptors were taken from a woman in her thirties or forties with alopecia areata. Some clones in this sample may be carry-over from other donors' samples.

This clonotype was detected only a few times. V is TRBV18 and J is TRBJ1-1; D ambiguous. V shed 2 bases and J shed 5 bases, with 9 bases lying between them. CDR1 is KGHSH and CDR2 is LQKENI in the germline V gene. This CDR3 is built from 13 residues. CDR3 bases: TGTGCCAGCTCACCAGGGGTAGGGACTGAAGCTTTCTTT. Residues: CASSPGVGTEAFF.

Ten or more counts support this clonotype. This chain connects TRBV11-2 to TRBJ1-2; D gene unclear. Germline V lookup: CDR1 SGHAT, CDR2 FQNNGV. There are 16 residues in the CDR3. V dropped 0 bases and J dropped 4 bases, with 15 bases sitting between them. CDR3 bases: TGTGCCAGCAGCTTAGATTCTCAGCGGACCGTCTATGGCTACACCTTC. Its translation: CASSLDSQRTVYGYTF.

This clonotype was recorded many times. This chain links TRBV11-2 with TRBJ2-7; no reliable D call. The CDR3 spans 14 residues. Trimming cost V 5 bases and J 1 base, with 12 bases left between them. CDR1 SGHAT and CDR2 FQNNGV come from the germline V gene. DNA for the CDR3: TGTGCCAGCAGCCCCCGAGGAGTTTCCTACGAGCAGTACTTC. Protein product: CASSPRGVSYEQYF.

This clonotype has ten or more counts. V and J are TRBV21-1 and TRBJ1-1. TRBV21-1 is described as a pseudogene. This CDR3 contains 12 residues. Here the CDR3 DNA reads TGTGCCAGCAGGCAGGAGAACACTGAAGCTTTCTTT. It specifies CASRQENTEAFF.

This clonotype was counted between two and nine times. The gene calls are TRBV19 and TRBJ1-5; unclear D gene. Trimming removed 5 bases from V and 1 base from J, with 12 bases in between. This CDR3 contains 15 residues. Germline V gene lookup returns CDR1 LNHDA and CDR2 SQIVND (reference sequence). In DNA, the CDR3 is TGTGCCAGTAGTGTCCCAGGATGGAGCAATCAGCCCCAGCATTTT. Translating it yields CASSVPGWSNQPQHF.

This clonotype has a handful of counts. This chain links TRBV7-2 with TRBJ1-1, with D possibly being TRBD1 (5 bases). The germline V gene encodes CDR1 SGHTA and CDR2 FQGNSA. The CDR3 length is 15 residues. Trimming took off 5 bases at V and 10 bases at J, with 23 bases between the two ends. As DNA, the CDR3 is TGTGCCAGCAGCCCCCGCGAGAGGACACTCGTTGGAGCTTTCTTT. Encoded protein: CASSPRERTLVGAFF. The full variable domain, its missing parts supplied by reference TRBV7-2 and TRBJ1-1, is GAGVSQSPSNKVTEKGKDVELRCDPISGHTALYWYRQSLGQGLEFLIYFQGNSAPDKSGLPSDRFSAERTGGSVSTLTIQRTQQEDSAVYLCASSPRERTLVGAFFGQGTRLTVV.

This clonotype turned up a few times. The chain employs TRBV6-5 and TRBJ1-2; D not resolved. Germline V gives CDR1 MNHEY, CDR2 SVGAGI. The V gene lost 6 bases and the J gene lost 7 bases, with 18 bases spanning the gap. This CDR3 comprises 14 residues. In nucleotides, the CDR3 is TGTGCCAGCAGCCTAGACACGACCGGACGTGGCTACACCTTC. Translating gives CASSLDTTGRGYTF.

This clonotype has more than one count but fewer than ten. The chain carries TRBV6-2 or TRBV6-3 and TRBJ2-3; the D gene is possibly TRBD2 (6 bases). This CDR3 has 13 amino acids. Germline V gives CDR1 MNHEY, CDR2 SVGEGT. V was shortened by 7 bases and J by 3 bases, with 11 bases between the two germline ends. DNA of the CDR3: TGTGCCAGCACCACTAGCCAGACAGATACGCAGTATTTT. Translating it yields CASTTSQTDTQYF.

In its sample, this clonotype was seen many times. The chain couples TRBV20-1 to TRBJ2-5, with 12 positions matching TRBD2. Germline V gives CDR1 DFQATT, CDR2 SNEGSKA (reference sequence). V lost 4 bases to trimming and J lost 1 base; unmatched junction nucleotides: 7. The length of the CDR3 is 16 residues. CDR3 loop: CSATPGTSGLQETQYF. The CDR3 bases are TGCAGTGCTACCCCGGGGACTAGCGGGCTCCAAGAGACCCAGTACTTC.

This clonotype was counted at least ten times. This rearrangement joins TRBV19 to TRBJ1-6; no definite D call. Germline assignment: CDR1 LNHDA and CDR2 SQIVND (reference sequence). The CDR3 is 16 residues long. Trimming stripped 1 base from V and 5 bases from J, with 12 bases between. The CDR3 DNA reads as TGTGCCAGTAGTATAGGCCGAAACCCTAATAATTCACCCCTCCACTTT. It codes for CASSIGRNPNNSPLHF.

This clonotype was found many times. This sequence joins TRBV14 and TRBJ1-2; unclear D gene. The CDR3 has 13 amino acids. The germline V gene has CDR1 SGHDN and CDR2 FVKESK. V shed 3 bases and J shed 2 bases, with 7 bases lying between them. The CDR3 DNA is TGTGCCAGCAGCCAGGACGCCAACTATGGCTACACCTTC. It yields the protein CASSQDANYGYTF. The whole variable domain, filled in from reference TRBV14 and TRBJ1-2, reads EAGVTQFPSHSVIEKGQTVTLRCDPISGHDNLYWYRRVMGKEIKFLLHFVKESKQDESGMPNNRFLAERTGGTYSTLKVQPAELEDSGVYFCASSQDANYGYTFGSGTRLTVV.

This clonotype has ten or more counts. The V gene is TRBV7-2, the J gene TRBJ2-5; 10 nucleotides agree with TRBD2. Trimming cost V 5 bases and J 4 bases; bases outside gene matches: 10. Germline values: CDR1 SGHTA, CDR2 FQGNSA. CDR3 length equals 16 residues. CDR3 amino acids: CASSVQGTSGAETQYF. The CDR3 nucleotides read TGTGCCAGCAGCGTACAAGGAACTAGCGGGGCAGAGACCCAGTACTTC.

A few counts support this clonotype. The chain couples TRBV20-1 to TRBJ2-5; 11 bases are a match to TRBD1. V trimming: 6 bases; J trimming: 4 bases; junction bases outside the gene matches: 7. Looked up from germline, CDR1 is DFQATT and CDR2 is SNEGSKA (reference sequence). The CDR3 spans 14 residues. CDR3 amino acids: CSAPGQGVRETQYF. The CDR3 coding sequence is TGCAGTGCCCCGGGACAGGGGGTGCGAGAGACCCAGTACTTC.

This clonotype has a count of ten or more. This chain joins TRBV30 and TRBJ2-7; D uncertain. The V end lost 1 base, the J end lost 5 bases, and 9 bases lay between the germline ends. Germline V gene data show CDR1 as GTSNPN and CDR2 as SVGIG (reference sequence). This CDR3 contains 12 residues. CDR3 sequence: CAWSDRGDEQYF. The CDR3, as DNA: TGTGCCTGGAGTGACAGAGGCGACGAGCAGTACTTC.

A note on this clonotype: This may come from a read error, since a much larger clone is one base off. The CDR3, as DNA: TGCGCCAGCAGCCCAGGTGGGGCTCTATGGTCTAACTACACCTTC. Its protein product is CASSPGGALWSNYTF. V usage is TRBV4-3 and J usage is TRBJ1-2; maybe TRBD1 (5 bases). This CDR3 is built from 15 residues. Germline V gene lookup returns CDR1 LGHNA and CDR2 YSLEER. Between the trimmed V and J ends, which lost 4 bases and 10 bases, there was a span of 22 bases.

The chain uses TRBV7-2 and TRBJ2-3; 12 bases are shared with TRBD1. This CDR3 comprises 19 residues. After removal of 1 base from V and 2 bases from J, the junction contained 10 bases not matched to a gene. Germline CDR1 is SGHTA and CDR2 is FQGNSA. CDR3 loop: CASSLVRPGTGGPTDTQYF. The CDR3 nucleotides read TGTGCCAGCAGCTTAGTTAGGCCCGGGACAGGGGGCCCCACAGATACGCAGTATTTT.

The rearrangement joins TRBV20-1 to TRBJ2-7; D remains ambiguous. The germline V gene has CDR1 DFQATT and CDR2 SNEGSKA (reference sequence). The CDR3 covers 13 residues. Trimming cost V 6 bases and J 0 bases, with 12 bases left between them. CDR3 protein: CSALYQDSYEQYF. CDR3 nucleotide sequence: TGCAGTGCGCTTTACCAGGACTCCTACGAGCAGTACTTC.

There are many counts of this clonotype. This chain joins TRBV5-6 and TRBJ2-5; 7 bases line up with TRBD2. CDR1 is SGHDT, CDR2 YYEEEE, per germline. This CDR3 spans 15 amino acids. With V trimmed by 0 bases and J by 2 bases, 4 bases remained unmatched. Here the CDR3 DNA reads TGTGCCAGCAGCTTGGCCGGGACTACACAAGAGACCCAGTACTTC. Protein: CASSLAGTTQETQYF.

This clonotype was detected many times. This chain links TRBV19 with TRBJ2-7; TRBD1 matches at 7 bases. Trimming cost V 5 bases and J 6 bases; bases outside gene matches: 10. CDR3 size: 14 residues. Per the germline V gene, CDR1 is LNHDA and CDR2 is SQIVND (reference sequence). The CDR3 region has the DNA TGTGCCAGTAGTTTAACAGGGGCGAAGGTCGAGCAGTACTTC. As protein: CASSLTGAKVEQYF.

This clonotype was recorded many times. The gene calls are TRBV9 and TRBJ2-3; D is tentatively TRBD1 or TRBD2 (5 bases each). Germline CDR1 and CDR2: SGDLS and YYNGEE. The CDR3 covers 15 residues. Trimming pared 0 bases from V and 3 bases from J, leaving 11 bases between. CDR3 residues: CASSVAHGATDTQYF. DNA for the CDR3: TGTGCCAGCAGCGTAGCCCACGGGGCGACAGATACGCAGTATTTT.

This clonotype is medium-sized within its sample. The V call is TRBV4-3, the J call TRBJ2-1; 10 nucleotides align to TRBD1. V lost 4 bases to trimming and J lost 3 bases; unmatched junction nucleotides: 3. CDR1 is LGHNA, CDR2 YSLEER, per germline. This CDR3 region has 15 residues. The CDR3 DNA reads as TGCGCCAGCAGCCGCCGGGACAGGGGCTACAATGAGCAGTTCTTC. Encoded protein: CASSRRDRGYNEQFF.